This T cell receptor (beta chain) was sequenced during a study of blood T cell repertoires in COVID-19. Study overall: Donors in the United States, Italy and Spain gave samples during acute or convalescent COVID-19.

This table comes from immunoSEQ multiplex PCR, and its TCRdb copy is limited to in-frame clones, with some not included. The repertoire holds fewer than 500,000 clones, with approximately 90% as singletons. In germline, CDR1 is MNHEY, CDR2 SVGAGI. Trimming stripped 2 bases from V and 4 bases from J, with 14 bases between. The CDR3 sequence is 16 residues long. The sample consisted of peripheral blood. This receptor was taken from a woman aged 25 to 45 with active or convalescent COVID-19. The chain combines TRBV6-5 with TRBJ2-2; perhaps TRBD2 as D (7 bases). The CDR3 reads CASSYTGGPGTGELFF. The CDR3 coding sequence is TGTGCCAGCAGTTACACGGGGGGCCCCGGCACCGGGGAGCTGTTTTTT.